This TCR beta chain was retrieved from a study of Ad26.COV2.S vaccination and SARS-CoV-2 variants. Background on the study: Once or twice, 56 days apart, Ad26.COV2.S was delivered intramuscularly.

This clone was counted a single time. The antigen is undetermined. Germline V lookup: CDR1 MNHEY, CDR2 SVGEGT. Germline trimming cut 5 bases from V and 14 bases from J; bases unmatched to any gene: 11. The CDR3 extends over 13 amino acids. Assay: immunoSEQ multiplex PCR; the TCRdb copy retains only in-frame clones and omits some. The sample lists roughly 300,000 clones; 85% to 90% were seen once. Study results and caveats: Substantial breadth was reportedly displayed by spike-specific CD8+ and CD4+ T cell responses after vaccination. While placebo recipients had lower spike-specific TCR breadth, vaccine recipients had more.

This sample's treatment: 19 received Ad26.COV2.S at low or high dose, single or two shots; several received placebo; per-sample allocation not given. The samples date from day 63 after the first vaccine or placebo injection. Expression of Wuhan-strain SARS-CoV-2 spike came from the Ad26 vector that formed the vaccine. The chain employs TRBV6-2 or TRBV6-3 and TRBJ2-3, with 9 bases identical to TRBD1. Source: peripheral blood, taken in a trial of Ad26.COV2.S vaccine versus placebo. The receptor was derived from a person between 18 and 59 years old who received the Ad26.COV2.S COVID-19 vaccine or a placebo. The CDR3 loop reads CASSQTQGARAYF. The CDR3 DNA sequence: TGTGCCAGCAGTCAAACACAGGGGGCGAGGGCGTATTTT.